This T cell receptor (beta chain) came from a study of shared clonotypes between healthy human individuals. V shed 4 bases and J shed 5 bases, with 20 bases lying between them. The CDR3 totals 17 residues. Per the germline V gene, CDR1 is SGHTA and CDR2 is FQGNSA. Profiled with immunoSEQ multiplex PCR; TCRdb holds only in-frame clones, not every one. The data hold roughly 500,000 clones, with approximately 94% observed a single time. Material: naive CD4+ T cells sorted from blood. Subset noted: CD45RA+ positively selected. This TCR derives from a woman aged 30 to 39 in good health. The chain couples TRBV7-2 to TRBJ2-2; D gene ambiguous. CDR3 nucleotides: TGTGCCAGCAGCTCACGACGGAACGCCGTAAGGACCGGGGAGCTGTTTTTT. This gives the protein CASSSRRNAVRTGELFF.